This T cell receptor beta chain was retrieved from a study of blood T cells in healthy people across ages. Looking at the study overall: Capture via template switching afforded approximately one barcoded beta molecule per two T cells. Findings and caveats of the study: PBMC samples, being unsorted, prevented any conclusive comparison of naive and antigen-experienced cells.

This clonotype was counted a single time. Its cognate antigen is unknown. Every sample gave at least 5 micrograms of total RNA when it was extracted. The V end was cut by 5 bases, the J end by 3 bases, with 10 bases between. CDR3 length equals 13 residues. CDR1 is MNHEY and CDR2 is SVGAGI in the germline V gene. A second PCR of 7 to 11 cycles used a sample-barcoded 5' primer and a J-beta primer mix. A single record per CDR3 protein comes from TCRdb applying MiXCR to the 5' RACE reads. The sample includes 700,000 to 850,000 distinct CDR3 sequences, roughly 50% of them seen just once. This chain uses TRBV6-5 with TRBJ1-2, with D maybe TRBD1 (5 bases). The sequence was collected from a man of 80 years or more in good health. Input material: blood. CDR3 sequence reads: CASSRDQHYGYTF. The CDR3 nucleotides are TGTGCCAGCAGTCGGGACCAACACTATGGCTACACCTTC.